This is a list of T cell receptor beta chains from one sample in a study of cytotoxic CD8 clonotypes in ibrutinib-treated CLL. The assay was immunoSEQ multiplex PCR, and TCRdb's table has in-frame clones only and misses some. Of some 130,000 clones detected, 70% to 90% appear once; the ten largest clones hold roughly 1.9%. The specimen comprised PBMCs, sampled after 24 months of ibrutinib treatment. The receptor set was obtained from a human donor with chronic lymphocytic leukemia. Both conserved end residues are part of each CDR3. Each record gives: J gene, V gene, D gene, CDR3 protein. D genes are given only for firm matches.

>TRBJ1-1|TRBV29-1|TRBD1
CSAWTGGGWTEAFF
>TRBJ1-1|TRBV19|.
CASSISSEAFF
>TRBJ1-4|TRBV25-1|.
CASSRGLGVINEKLFF
>TRBJ1-5|TRBV27|.
CASSLYGDGLLKPQHF
>TRBJ2-2|TRBV7-9|.
CASSANRVSHANTGELFF
>TRBJ1-5|TRBV18|.
CASSSSHRGGSQPQHF
>TRBJ2-7|TRBV6-5|.
CASSSQAYEQYF
>TRBJ2-1|TRBV7-9|TRBD2
CASSLGTSGIREQFF
>TRBJ1-1|TRBV28|TRBD1
CASRTGAAWEAFF
>TRBJ2-7|TRBV7-6|.
CASSLTKAHEQYF
>TRBJ2-3|TRBV27|.
CASSLTRTTDTQYF
>TRBJ1-1|TRBV29-1|.
CSVAQGLVNTEAFF
>TRBJ2-7|TRBV7-9|TRBD1
CASSFLYRGRNEQYF
>TRBJ2-4|TRBV7-9|.
CASSQASRVSIQYF
>TRBJ2-7|TRBV5-1|TRBD2
CASSWTSGTGWGEQYF
>TRBJ1-1|TRBV9|.
CASSGPTGKQSEAFF
>TRBJ1-5|TRBV6-1|.
CASSPLREAKPQHF
>TRBJ2-7|TRBV7-6|TRBD1
CASSLGQVSEQYF
>TRBJ1-2|TRBV30|.
CAWGQGRGGYTF
>TRBJ1-5|TRBV28|TRBD1
CASRTLSWDSPNQPQHF
>TRBJ2-1|TRBV27|TRBD1
CASSLGQGAGEQFF
>TRBJ1-1|TRBV28|.
CANAGRGAHAEAFF
>TRBJ1-2|TRBV28|.
CASSWAGETGGYTF
>TRBJ2-7|TRBV6-6|.
CASSPSYEQYF
>TRBJ1-1|TRBV18|.
CASSPMGLPNTEAFF
>TRBJ1-1|TRBV4-2|.
CASSQPSLNTEAFF
>.|TRBV27|.
CASSTLDGYEQYF
>TRBJ2-1|TRBV7-8|.
CASRPGQYNEQFF
>TRBJ2-7|TRBV28|.
CASSLNSYEQYF
>TRBJ2-3|TRBV7-2|.
CASSKRKGSTDTQYF
>TRBJ1-5|TRBV27|TRBD1
CASSEGQGRGNQPQHF
>TRBJ2-7|TRBV6-6|.
CASSRDKQYF